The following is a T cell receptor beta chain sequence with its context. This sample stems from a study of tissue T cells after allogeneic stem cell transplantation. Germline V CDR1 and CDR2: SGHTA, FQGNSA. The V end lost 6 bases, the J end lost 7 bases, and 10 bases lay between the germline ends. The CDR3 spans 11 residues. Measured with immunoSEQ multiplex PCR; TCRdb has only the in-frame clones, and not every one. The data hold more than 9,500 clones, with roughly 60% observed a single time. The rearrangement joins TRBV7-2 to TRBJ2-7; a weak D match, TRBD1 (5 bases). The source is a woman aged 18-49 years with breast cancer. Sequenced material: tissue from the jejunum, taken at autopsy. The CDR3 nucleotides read TGTGCCAGCAGTTGGGCAGGGGAGCAGTACTTC. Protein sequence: CASSWAGEQYF.